The next 8 T cell receptor beta chains were all read from a single sample in a study of a mutant IDH1 vaccine in newly diagnosed glioma. Their cognate antigens are unknown. Time point denoted: week 47, end of study. Every vaccination contained 300 ug of the mutant IDH1 20-mer peptide and was paired with topical imiquimod. Data came from immunoSEQ multiplex PCR; TCRdb stores just in-frame clones and leaves some out. The sample includes tens of thousands of clones, 60% to 85% seen only once; the top ten take over 7.5%. This specimen consisted of PBMCs, obtained from a glioma patient whose treatment included an IDH1 peptide vaccine. These receptors all come from a man aged 40-49 years with glioma.

The gene calls are TRBV2 and TRBJ2-3; a possible D gene is TRBD2 (6 bases). From germline, CDR1 is SNHLY and CDR2 FYNNEI. Trimming pared 5 bases from V and 0 bases from J, leaving 9 bases between. The CDR3 consists of 14 residues. For the CDR3, the DNA is TGTGCCAGCAGTCCCGGAGGGAGCACAGATACGCAGTATTTT. Translating gives CASSPGGSTDTQYF.

This clone is a singleton in its sample. The J gene is TRBJ1-3, the V gene TRBV14, with TRBD1 matching 9 bases. Germline V gives CDR1 SGHDN, CDR2 FVKESK. V lost 3 bases and J lost 3; bases outside the gene matches: 6. The CDR3 extends over 16 amino acids. The CDR3 loop reads CASSQRNRGLGNTIYF. As DNA, the CDR3 is TGTGCCAGCAGCCAGCGGAACAGGGGGCTTGGAAACACCATATATTTT. Drawing the rest from reference TRBV14 and TRBJ1-3, the complete variable domain is EAGVTQFPSHSVIEKGQTVTLRCDPISGHDNLYWYRRVMGKEIKFLLHFVKESKQDESGMPNNRFLAERTGGTYSTLKVQPAELEDSGVYFCASSQRNRGLGNTIYFGEGSWLTVV.

J is TRBJ1-1 and V is TRBV6-5; no clear D. The length of the CDR3 is 14 residues. The germline CDR1 and CDR2 sequences are MNHEY and SVGAGI. Trimming stripped 0 bases from V and 1 base from J, with 6 bases between. The CDR3 here is CASSYSKGNTEAFF. The CDR3, as DNA: TGTGCCAGCAGTTACTCTAAGGGGAACACTGAAGCTTTCTTT.

V gene TRBV10-3 combines with J gene TRBJ2-7; 9 positions agree with TRBD2. Germline CDR1 and CDR2: ENHRY and SYGVKD. V was pared by 11 bases and J by 2 bases, with 13 bases of the junction left unmatched. The CDR3 has 15 amino acids. The CDR3 sequence is CASKGAAGGPYEQYV. Written as DNA, the CDR3 is TGTGCCTCAAAGGGGGCAGCGGGAGGACCCTACGAGCAGTACGTC.

V is TRBV18 and J is TRBJ2-7; D unresolved. CDR1 and CDR2 (germline): KGHSH, LQKENI. The V end lost 6 bases, the J end lost 6 bases, and 15 bases lay between the germline ends. The CDR3 loop spans 13 amino acids. The CDR3 sequence is CASSYDSQREQYV. CDR3 bases: TGTGCCAGCTCTTACGATTCCCAACGCGAGCAGTACGTC.

The chain has TRBV5-6 and TRBJ2-2; 7 bases align to TRBD2. Germline lookup yields CDR1 SGHDT and CDR2 YYEEEE. CDR3 length: 15 residues. Trimming at V came to 4 bases and at J to 1 base, leaving 4 bases not matched to a gene. The CDR3 here is CASSILAVNTGELFF. The DNA for the CDR3 is TGTGCCAGCAGCATTCTAGCGGTGAACACCGGGGAGCTGTTTTTT.

The J gene is TRBJ2-1, the V gene TRBV7-6, with D tentatively TRBD2 (6 bases). V lost 1 base and J lost 8, with 18 bases in between. The CDR3 totals 16 residues. The germline gives CDR1 SGHVS, CDR2 FNYEAQ. CDR3 protein: CASSLGRATRIDEQFF. The CDR3 DNA sequence: TGTGCCAGCAGCTTAGGGCGGGCGACTAGAATCGATGAGCAGTTCTTC.

The genes are TRBV27 and TRBJ2-2, with D perhaps matching TRBD2 (7 bases). From germline, CDR1 is MNHEY and CDR2 SMNVEV (reference sequence). CDR3 length: 14 amino acids. V lost 4 bases, J lost 6 bases, and 12 bases lay in between. The CDR3 is CASSWRGGAGELFF. In DNA form, the CDR3 reads TGTGCCAGCAGTTGGAGAGGGGGGGCCGGGGAGCTGTTTTTT.